This record concerns one TCR beta chain sequence. Its antigen remains unidentified. This sample stems from a study of T-cell memory formation after mild COVID-19. General study results and limits: CD4+ contracting clones were found mainly in CM and EM, and CD8+ ones in EMRA.

TCRdb redid the calling of the 5' RACE reads with MiXCR, one entry per CDR3 protein. The table has about 210,000 distinct CDR3 sequences, roughly 10% seen once. CDR3 length equals 19 residues. Germline assignment: CDR1 LGHNA and CDR2 YSLEER. J gave up 1 base and V 1 base, and 13 bases lay outside the gene matches. This rearrangement joins TRBV4-3 to TRBJ2-3; 8 bases agree with TRBD2. The TCR comes from a man between 18 and 29 years old who had mild COVID-19 (a few samples of this study predate the infection). Cell type and time point are not known. Sequenced sample: PBMCs or a T cell subset sorted from them (not recorded which). This chain's CDR3 is CASSQAWVIGGGRTDTQYF. Here the CDR3 DNA reads TGCGCCAGCAGCCAAGCTTGGGTAATTGGCGGGGGGCGCACAGATACGCAGTATTTT.